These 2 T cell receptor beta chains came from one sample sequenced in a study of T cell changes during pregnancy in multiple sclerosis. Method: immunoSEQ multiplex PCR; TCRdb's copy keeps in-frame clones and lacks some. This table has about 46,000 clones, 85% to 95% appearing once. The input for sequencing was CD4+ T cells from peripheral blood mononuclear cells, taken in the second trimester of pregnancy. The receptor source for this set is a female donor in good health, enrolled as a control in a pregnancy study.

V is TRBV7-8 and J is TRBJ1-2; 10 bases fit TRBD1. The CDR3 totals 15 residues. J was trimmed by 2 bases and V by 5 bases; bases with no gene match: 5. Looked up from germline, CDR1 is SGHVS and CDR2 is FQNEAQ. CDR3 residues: CASSTRTGGNYGYTF. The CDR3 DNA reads TGTGCCAGCAGCACCCGGACAGGGGGAAACTATGGCTACACCTTC.

The CDR3: CATSRQGSNEKLFF. The CDR3 region has the DNA TGTGCCACCAGCAGACAGGGGTCTAATGAAAAACTGTTTTTT. The chain uses TRBV15 and TRBJ1-4, with a weak D call TRBD1 (6 bases). Germline CDR1 LNHNV, CDR2 YYDKDF (reference sequence). V was shortened by 2 bases and J by 3 bases, with 7 bases between the two germline ends. The length of the CDR3 is 14 residues.